This T cell receptor beta chain was captured in a study of vaccination and CD4 T cells after COVID-19. Background on the study: Investigators drew the post-COVID samples a median roughly 96 days after diagnosis, with a range of 35 to 161.

The CDR3 is 14 residues long. Germline assignment: CDR1 MNHNS and CDR2 SASEGT. The ends lost 3 bases at V and 4 bases at J; junction bases unmatched: 4. There are a few counts of this clonotype. Its specificity is not known. The treatment: approximately 9-day PBMC culture with coronavirus spike peptide pools or control peptides (ViraFEST assay). Investigators isolated CD4+ T cells by negative selection after roughly 9 days of culture. With the Oncomine TCR Beta short-read assay, DNA from cultured CD4+ T cells was sequenced. CD4+ T cells were cultured, and genomic DNA was extracted from them. TCRdb used MiXCR to reprocess the PCR reads, holding one entry per CDR3 protein. The sample lists roughly 13,000 distinct CDR3 sequences, 21% occurring once.

Sequenced material: cultured CD4+ T cells from blood. The gene calls are TRBV6-1 and TRBJ1-2; TRBD1 agrees at 8 bases. This TCR derives from a human donor with COVID-19. This chain's CDR3 is CASSEAGGSYGYTF. In DNA, the CDR3 is TGTGCCAGCAGTGAGGCAGGGGGCTCCTATGGCTACACCTTC.